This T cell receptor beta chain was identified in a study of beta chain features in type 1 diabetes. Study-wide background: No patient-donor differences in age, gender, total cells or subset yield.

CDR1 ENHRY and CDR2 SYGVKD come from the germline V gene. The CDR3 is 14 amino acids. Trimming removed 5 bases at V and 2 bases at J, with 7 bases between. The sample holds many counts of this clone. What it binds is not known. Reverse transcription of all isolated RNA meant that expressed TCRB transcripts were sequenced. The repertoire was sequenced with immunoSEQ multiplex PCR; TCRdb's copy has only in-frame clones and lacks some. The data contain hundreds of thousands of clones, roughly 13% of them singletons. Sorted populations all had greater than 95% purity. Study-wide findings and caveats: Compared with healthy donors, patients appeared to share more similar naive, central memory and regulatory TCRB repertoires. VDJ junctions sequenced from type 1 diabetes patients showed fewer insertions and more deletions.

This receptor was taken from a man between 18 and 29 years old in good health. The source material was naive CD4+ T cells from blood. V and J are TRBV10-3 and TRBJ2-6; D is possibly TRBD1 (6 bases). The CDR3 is CAISKGAGANVLTF. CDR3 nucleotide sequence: TGTGCCATCAGTAAGGGGGCTGGGGCCAACGTCCTGACTTTC.